This T cell receptor (beta chain) derives from a study of CD8 T cells in ankylosing spondylitis. Findings of the study overall: A TCR beta motif of under ten highly homologous variants seemed to mark ankylosing spondylitis blood. From matched ankylosing spondylitis synovial fluid, disease-linked clones were reportedly recovered at significantly enriched levels. In synovial fluid and blood from reactive arthritis, some motif variants were previously reported.

This clonotype was detected ten times or more. The antigen remains unidentified. Each TCR beta library was made by quantitative 5'-RACE that incorporated molecular barcodes. TCRdb processed the 5' RACE reads anew with MiXCR; each CDR3 protein has one entry. The table has hundreds of thousands of distinct CDR3 sequences, 17% seen once. V lost 3 bases, J lost 1 base, and 6 bases lay in between. CDR3 size: 12 residues. Germline values: CDR1 DFQATT, CDR2 SNEGSKA (reference sequence). Sequencing was carried out using blood, either unsorted or a sorted T cell fraction (not recorded which). The genes are TRBV20-1 and TRBJ1-1, with D unclear. This TCR derives from a male donor with ankylosing spondylitis. CDR3 protein: CSASLRNTEAFF. The CDR3 bases are TGCAGTGCTAGCCTTAGGAACACTGAAGCTTTCTTT.